This TCR beta chain was identified in a study of blood T cell repertoires in COVID-19. The wider study: Acute and convalescent COVID-19 samples came from the United States, Italy and Spain. T cells, B-cell-depleted T cells, or PBMCs provided the cDNA or gDNA that served as material.

About this clone: Other DNA variants within this sample encode the same CDR3.

The data were produced by immunoSEQ multiplex PCR, yet TCRdb's version contains in-frame clones alone and is incomplete. In the table there are 330,000 or so clones, over 80% of which are singletons. Enrollment of patients from Seattle took place during active infection, with longitudinal follow-up. Germline CDR1 and CDR2: MNHEY and SVGAGI. V lost 1 base, J lost 0 bases, and 7 bases lay in between. This CDR3 spans 14 amino acids. The origin of this receptor is a man between 25 and 39 years old with COVID-19, enrolled during active disease. The sample consisted of peripheral blood. The J gene is TRBJ2-7, the V gene TRBV6-5; D is perhaps TRBD2 (6 bases). The CDR3 loop reads CASSYLGGSYEQYF. CDR3 nucleotides: TGTGCCAGCAGTTACTTGGGGGGCTCCTACGAGCAGTACTTC.